This T cell receptor beta chain was sequenced in a study of T-cell reconstitution after alpha-beta-depleted transplantation in children (dated by TCRdb to the mid-2010s). Describing the broader study: The study quantitatively tracked T-cell immune reconstitution after TCRalphabeta/CD19-depleted allogeneic hematopoietic cell transplantation in children using TCR repertoire profiling.

According to the study, the label for this sample's treatment or condition signals: allogeneic hematopoietic cell transplantation with graft depleted of TCRalphabeta T cells and CD19 B cells. TCRalphabeta/CD19-depleted allogeneic hematopoietic cell grafts were given to the transplant recipients, all of whom were children. The library was prepared using PCR. Sequenced using an Illumina HiSeq 2500. TCR libraries were prepared with molecular barcoding, using unique molecular identifiers to normalize TCRbeta repertoire quantification. TCRdb applied fastp at Q25 and MiXCR to the public reads, then kept only in-frame beta chains. Duplicate CDR3 protein sequences are folded into a single record with the most common DNA and genes. For this sample there are about 160,000 distinct CDR3 sequences; 11% appear just once. The ten largest clones capture 13% of the sample. Study-wide conclusions, independent of this receptor: The apparently early alphabetaT-cell count recovery about two months after transplant was reportedly dependent on only several hundred rapidly expanded clones derived from non-depleted graft cells. The high TCRbeta diversity at day 60 in some patients was ascribed to recipient T cells and intrathymic progenitors that had survived conditioning. Over the following months the frequencies of hyperexpanded clones went down, and after one year T-cell counts and TCRbeta diversity were mostly credited to newly produced T cells.

This clonotype was counted ten times or more. What antigen it recognizes has not been identified. Qualities for individual bases were not recorded, and no much larger clone is one base off. Trimming leaves V shorter by 7 bases and J shorter by 3 bases, with the junction holding 7 bases beyond the gene matches. The CDR3 holds 15 amino acids from the cysteine to the phenylalanine. Just CDR3 DNA is preserved here, 45 bases in frame from base 1. For CDR1 and CDR2, the germline V gene lists SNHLY and FYNNEI. In this chain, TRBV2 is recombined with TRBJ2-1; the central 9 bases match TRBD2. The input for sequencing was PBMCs, taken before TCRalphabeta/CD19-depleted stem cell transplant. The receptor was derived from a boy aged 2 to 10 with acute myeloid leukemia, due to receive a stem cell transplant. Read as DNA, the sequence is TGTGCCAGCACCCGAAAACTAGCGGGCTACAATGAGCAGTTCTTC. Its coded protein is CASTRKLAGYNEQFF.